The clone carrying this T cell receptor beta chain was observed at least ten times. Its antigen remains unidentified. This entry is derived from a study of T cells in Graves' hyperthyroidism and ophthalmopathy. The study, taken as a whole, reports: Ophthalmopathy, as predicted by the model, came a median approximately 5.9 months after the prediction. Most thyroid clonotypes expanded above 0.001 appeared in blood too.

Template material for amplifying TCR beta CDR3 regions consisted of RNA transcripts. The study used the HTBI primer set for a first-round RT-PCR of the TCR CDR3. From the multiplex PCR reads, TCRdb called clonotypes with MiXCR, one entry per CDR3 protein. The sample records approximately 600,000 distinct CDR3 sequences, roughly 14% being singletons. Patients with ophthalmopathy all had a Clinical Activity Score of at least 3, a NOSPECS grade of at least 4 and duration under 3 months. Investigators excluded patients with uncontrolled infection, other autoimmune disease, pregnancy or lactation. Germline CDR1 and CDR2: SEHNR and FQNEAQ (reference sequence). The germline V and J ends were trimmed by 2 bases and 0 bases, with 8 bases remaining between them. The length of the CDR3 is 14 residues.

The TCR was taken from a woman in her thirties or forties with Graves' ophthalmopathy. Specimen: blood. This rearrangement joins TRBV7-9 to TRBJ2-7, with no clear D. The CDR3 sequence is CASSLMGSSYEQYF. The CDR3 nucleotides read TGTGCCAGCAGCTTAATGGGAAGCTCCTACGAGCAGTACTTC.